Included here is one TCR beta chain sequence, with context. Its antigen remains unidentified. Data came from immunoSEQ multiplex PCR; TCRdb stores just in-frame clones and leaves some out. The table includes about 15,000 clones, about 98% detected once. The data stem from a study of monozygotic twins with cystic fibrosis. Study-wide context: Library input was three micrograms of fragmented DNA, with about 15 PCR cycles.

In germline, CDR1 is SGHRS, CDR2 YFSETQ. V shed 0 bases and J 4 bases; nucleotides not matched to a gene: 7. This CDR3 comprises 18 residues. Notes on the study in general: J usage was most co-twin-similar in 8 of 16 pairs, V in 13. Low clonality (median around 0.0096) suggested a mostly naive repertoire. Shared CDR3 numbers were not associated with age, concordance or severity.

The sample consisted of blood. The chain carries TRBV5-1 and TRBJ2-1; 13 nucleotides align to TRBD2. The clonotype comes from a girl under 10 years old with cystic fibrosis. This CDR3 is CASSLGFPGLAGYNEQFF. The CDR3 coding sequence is TGCGCCAGCAGCTTGGGTTTTCCGGGACTAGCGGGATACAATGAGCAGTTCTTC.